These 6 T cell receptor beta chains were all obtained from the same sample, sequenced in a study of regulatory and conventional T cells in RAG deficiency. Sequencing used immunoSEQ multiplex PCR; TCRdb keeps in-frame clones, though not all of them. Here the sample spans over 7,500 clones, around 82% being singletons. These data were also filed under a second study, of regulatory T cells. In that study: Primers: 52 TRBV forward and 13 TRBJ reverse.

The sequenced sample was CD8+ T cells sorted from blood. The source of these receptors is a human donor in good health.

The chain couples TRBV14 to TRBJ1-1; D remains ambiguous. The CDR3 length is 16 residues. Between the trimmed V and J ends, which lost 1 base and 1 base, there was a span of 13 bases. The germline V gene has CDR1 SGHDN and CDR2 FVKESK. The CDR3 DNA reads as TGTGCCAGCAGCCAAGTCGTCGTTGTCGAGAACACTGAAGCTTTCTTT. Translation gives CASSQVVVVENTEAFF. Full variable domain (outside the CDR3, taken from reference TRBV14 and TRBJ1-1): EAGVTQFPSHSVIEKGQTVTLRCDPISGHDNLYWYRRVMGKEIKFLLHFVKESKQDESGMPNNRFLAERTGGTYSTLKVQPAELEDSGVYFCASSQVVVVENTEAFFGQGTRLTVV.

The chain employs TRBV6-1 and TRBJ2-7; D is undetermined. V was cut by 3 bases and J by 0 bases, with 6 bases left in between. In germline, CDR1 is MNHNS, CDR2 SASEGT. The length of the CDR3 is 13 residues. The CDR3 sequence: CASSDSTSYEQYF. The CDR3 nucleotides read TGTGCCAGCAGTGATTCTACCTCCTACGAGCAGTACTTC.

The genes are TRBV25-1 and TRBJ1-1; 7 nucleotides match TRBD1. V lost 7 bases, J lost 7 bases, and 6 bases stayed unmatched. The length of the CDR3 is 12 residues. The germline gives CDR1 MGHDK, CDR2 SYGVNS. The CDR3 DNA reads as TGTGCCAGCAAATCGACAGGGATTGAAGCTTTCTTT. Its translation: CASKSTGIEAFF.

The chain is built from TRBV9 and TRBJ1-3; perhaps TRBD1 as D (5 bases). V lost 0 bases to trimming and J lost 8 bases, with 15 bases between them. CDR3 size: 15 residues. Germline V gene sequence: CDR1 SGDLS, CDR2 YYNGEE. The CDR3 nucleotides read TGTGCCAGCAGCGTAGACGGCAGGGCCGGAGACACCATATATTTT. This encodes CASSVDGRAGDTIYF.

This clone was counted only a few times. This chain links TRBV27 with TRBJ2-2, with D possibly being TRBD1 or TRBD2 (5 bases each). From germline, CDR1 is MNHEY and CDR2 SMNVEV (reference sequence). The CDR3 runs 15 residues. V was trimmed by 3 bases and J by 6 bases, leaving 14 bases between them. CDR3: CASSFWGYIPGELFF. The CDR3 nucleotides read TGTGCCAGCAGTTTTTGGGGGTACATTCCCGGGGAGCTGTTTTTT.

V and J are TRBV13 and TRBJ2-3; no clear D gene. Trimming left V 5 bases short and J 0 bases short, with 3 bases between. The CDR3 spans 12 residues. Per germline, CDR1 PRHDT and CDR2 FYEKMQ (reference sequence). The CDR3 loop reads CASSESTDTQYF. The CDR3 nucleotides are TGTGCCAGCAGCGAGAGCACAGATACGCAGTATTTT.